This is a list of T cell receptor beta chains from one sample in a study of human T cells and chemical hapten exposure. In TCRdb, the RACE reads were re-called with MiXCR into one record per CDR3 protein. The sample records 150,000 to 200,000 distinct CDR3 sequences, about 15% being singletons. The sequencing used whole blood, collected in connection with sensitization to the hapten diphenylcyclopropenone (DPC). The receptors were sampled from a woman aged 25-40 years with alopecia areata. Some clones in this sample may be carry-over from other donors' samples. Each CDR3 is given with its conserved first and last residue. D genes are given only for firm matches. The size of a clone is reported for some rows only, either as once, few or many, or as a class for expanded clones.

V gene	J gene	clone size	D gene	CDR3 DNA	CDR3 protein
TRBV24-1	TRBJ1-5	few	TRBD1	TGTGCCACCAGTGACCCCGGACAGGGGGGAACTCAGCCCCAGCATTTT	CATSDPGQGGTQPQHF
TRBV10-1	TRBJ2-7	few	NA	TGCGCCAGCAGTGAGTCGGGCAGGGCAGGTGAGCAGTACTTC	CASSESGRAGEQYF
TRBV9	TRBJ2-3	NA	TRBD2	TGTGCCAGCAGCCCAAGGACTAGCGGGGGGCCGGGAGATACGCAGTATTTT	CASSPRTSGGPGDTQYF
TRBV3-2	TRBJ1-2	NA	NA	TGTGCCAGCAGCCAAGATCTTGTGAAGGGCCGCTATGGCTACACCTTC	CASSQDLVKGRYGYTF
TRBV6-2/TRBV6-3	TRBJ2-1	many	TRBD2	TGTGCCAGCGGAGAGCGGGAGGGTCTCTACAATGAGCAGTTCTTC	CASGEREGLYNEQFF
TRBV27	TRBJ1-5	many	TRBD1	TGTGCCAGCAGTCCCGGGACAGGGAATCAGCCCCAGCATTTT	CASSPGTGNQPQHF
TRBV12-3/TRBV12-4	TRBJ1-1	few	NA	TGTGCCAGCAGCACATCCCAGGGGCTAGGCACTGAAGCTTTCTTT	CASSTSQGLGTEAFF
TRBV7-9	TRBJ1-2	NA	NA	TGTGCCAGCAGCAACTCAGAGAGGACCCGTGGCTACACCTTC	CASSNSERTRGYTF
TRBV7-9	TRBJ1-1	NA	TRBD1	TGTGCCAGCAGCTCGTTCCGGGACAGGGAGGCTGAAGCTTTCTTT	CASSSFRDREAEAFF
TRBV28	TRBJ1-2	many	NA	TGTGCCAGCAGTTCTGAGGATGGCTACACCTTC	CASSSEDGYTF
TRBV18	TRBJ1-6	NA	NA	TGTGCCAGCTCACCAGGATCCGGGCGCCCAGGTTCACCCCTCCACTTT	CASSPGSGRPGSPLHF
TRBV5-1	TRBJ2-7	NA	NA	TGCGCCAGCAGCTTGTCGGGTTCCGCCTACGAGCAGTACTTC	CASSLSGSAYEQYF
TRBV7-2	TRBJ2-2	NA	NA	TGTGCCAGCACCCAGGGGTCCGGGGAGCTGTTTTTT	CASTQGSGELFF
TRBV7-7	TRBJ2-7	few	TRBD2	TGTGCTAGCAGTCCCGGACTAGCCTCGTCCTACGAGCAGTACTTC	CASSPGLASSYEQYF
TRBV6-5	TRBJ1-5	few	TRBD1	TGTGCCAGCAGTCGGACCGGGACAGGGAAGAGTCAGCCCCAGCATTTT	CASSRTGTGKSQPQHF
TRBV12-3/TRBV12-4	TRBJ2-5	NA	NA	TGTGCCAGCAGTTTAGGACAGGCGGACCAAGAGACCCAGTACTTC	CASSLGQADQETQYF
TRBV10-2	TRBJ1-1	many	NA	TGCGCCAGCAGTGAGTCTCACGGCATTGCGAACACTGAAGCTTTCTTT	CASSESHGIANTEAFF
TRBV30	TRBJ2-7	NA	NA	TGTGCCTACTCACCGGGGGTATACGAGCAGTACTTC	CAYSPGVYEQYF
TRBV6-1	TRBJ2-7	few	TRBD2	TGTGCCAGCACCAGACTAGCGGGAGGTGGTTCCGAGCAGTACTTC	CASTRLAGGGSEQYF
TRBV18	TRBJ1-6	NA	TRBD1	TGTGCCAGCTCACCAACCACAGGGGAAGGAGGTTGGAATTCACCCCTCCACTTT	CASSPTTGEGGWNSPLHF
TRBV6-5	TRBJ2-7	NA	NA	TGTGCCAGCAGTTACTCGGACGGTGCCTACGAGCAGTACTTC	CASSYSDGAYEQYF
TRBV9	TRBJ2-5	NA	TRBD1	TGTGCCAGCAGCACCCGACAGGGGTGGGAGACCCAGTACTTC	CASSTRQGWETQYF
TRBV28	TRBJ2-7	many	NA	TGTGCCAGCCAAAGTGGGGGCACTTCATACGAGCAGTACTTC	CASQSGGTSYEQYF
TRBV18	TRBJ1-3	few	TRBD1	TGTGCCAGCTCTCCCGGGACAGGCTCTGGAAACACCATATATTTT	CASSPGTGSGNTIYF
TRBV7-9	TRBJ2-7	NA	TRBD2	TGTGCCAGCAGCTGGGACTACCACGAGCAGTACTTC	CASSWDYHEQYF
TRBV29-1	TRBJ2-7	many	NA	TGCAGCGTTCGCTTATCTGCTCTCGAGCAGTACTTC	CSVRLSALEQYF
TRBV2	TRBJ1-2	many	NA	TGTGCCAGCAGTGAAAGGGTCGAGGGTCCTGGCTACACCTTC	CASSERVEGPGYTF
TRBV2	TRBJ1-3	NA	NA	TGTGCCAGCAGTCAGACAGCTAGCGGAAACACCATATATTTT	CASSQTASGNTIYF
TRBV28	TRBJ1-5	NA	NA	TGTGCCAGCACCCAGGGAGGGTTTTATTTGGATCAGCCCCAGCATTTT	CASTQGGFYLDQPQHF
TRBV11-2	TRBJ2-2	few	TRBD2	TGTGCCAGCAGCTTAGGACTAGCTCACGGGGAGCTGTTTTTT	CASSLGLAHGELFF
TRBV28	TRBJ1-2	NA	NA	TGTGCCAGCAGTTTATCGGGCACCATCTATGGCTACACCTTC	CASSLSGTIYGYTF
TRBV4-1	TRBJ1-4	few	NA	TGCGCCAGCAGCCACTTGGGAGCGACTAATGAAAAACTGTTTTTT	CASSHLGATNEKLFF
TRBV20-1	TRBJ1-2	many	NA	TGCAGTGCTAGAGCCCCTGTGGCAGGGGATGGCTACACCTTC	CSARAPVAGDGYTF
TRBV20-1	TRBJ2-3	few	TRBD2	TGCAGTGCTAGCTGGGCGGGGGGCACAGATACGCAGTATTTT	CSASWAGGTDTQYF
TRBV12-3/TRBV12-4	TRBJ2-7	NA	TRBD1	TGTGCCAGCAATCAGGGGGTTGGCGAGCAGTACTTC	CASNQGVGEQYF
TRBV28	TRBJ1-4	NA	NA	TGTGCCAGCAGCCCTGGGGGGGCAGGAGGTAATGAAAAACTGTTTTTT	CASSPGGAGGNEKLFF
TRBV19	TRBJ2-1	NA	TRBD2	TGTGCCAGTAGTAGAACCGGGACTAGCGTGGGCGATGAGCAGTTCTTC	CASSRTGTSVGDEQFF
TRBV28	TRBJ2-2	NA	NA	TGTGCCAGCAGTAGCGAGGTCTTGTCCGGGGAGCTGTTTTTT	CASSSEVLSGELFF
TRBV12-3/TRBV12-4	TRBJ2-3	NA	NA	TGTGCCAGCAGCCCCGGAGTAGGACGGCTCACAGATACGCAGTATTTT	CASSPGVGRLTDTQYF
TRBV27	TRBJ2-7	NA	NA	TGTGCCAGCAGTTTAGGGGCCAGGGCCTACGAGCAGTACTTC	CASSLGARAYEQYF
TRBV20-1	TRBJ1-5	NA	NA	TGCAGTGCTGGGGGACTGACCAATCAGCCCCAGCATTTT	CSAGGLTNQPQHF
TRBV29-1	TRBJ2-1	NA	TRBD2	TGCAGCGTGGGAGCGGGATTTTACAATGAGCAGTTCTTC	CSVGAGFYNEQFF
TRBV28	TRBJ1-5	NA	NA	TGTGCCAGCAGTTCCCACGGGGGCAATCAGCCCCAGCATTTT	CASSSHGGNQPQHF
TRBV3-1	TRBJ1-5	few	NA	TGTGCCAGCAGCAACGGGGGCGGGCGTAGCAATCAGCCCCAGCATTTT	CASSNGGGRSNQPQHF
TRBV30	TRBJ2-1	few	TRBD2	TGTGCCTGGGGGAGCGGGATCGACAATGAGCAGTTCTTC	CAWGSGIDNEQFF
TRBV7-9	TRBJ2-2	once	NA	TGTGCCAGCCTACCAAGACAGAGCGAATGGACCGGGGAGCTGTTTTTT	CASLPRQSEWTGELFF
TRBV28	TRBJ2-3	few	TRBD2	TGTGCCAGCAGTCCTCCCCGATGGGCTAGCGGGCGGGTCACAGATACGCAGTATTTT	CASSPPRWASGRVTDTQYF
TRBV20-1	TRBJ2-7	few	TRBD2	TGCAGTGCACCGGGCAGCGAATTCGGGACTAGCGGGAGAGCGCCCTACGAGCAGTACTTC	CSAPGSEFGTSGRAPYEQYF
TRBV7-2	TRBJ2-1	many	NA	TGTGCCAGCAGCTTATGGACCGGAGGGAACAATGAGCAGTTCTTC	CASSLWTGGNNEQFF
TRBV5-1	TRBJ2-5	NA	TRBD1	TGCGCCAGCAGCTTGGGGGACAGCCTACAAGAGACCCAGTACTTC	CASSLGDSLQETQYF
TRBV10-2	TRBJ2-1	NA	NA	TGCGCCAGCAGTGAGGGGTCTCGTGAGCAGTTCTTC	CASSEGSREQFF
TRBV20-1	TRBJ2-3	NA	TRBD1	TGCAGTGCTAGGGGGAAGGGGACAGGGCGGTACGGCGGGATTCCAGATACGCAGTATTTT	CSARGKGTGRYGGIPDTQYF
TRBV28	TRBJ2-1	NA	TRBD2	TGTGCCAGCAGTTCATCCGGGACTAGCGGGGGTGACTACAATGAGCAGTTCTTC	CASSSSGTSGGDYNEQFF
TRBV7-2	TRBJ2-1	NA	NA	TGTGCCAGCAGCGCCGGACCAGGACCAAATGAGCAGTTCTTC	CASSAGPGPNEQFF
TRBV28	TRBJ2-6	NA	TRBD2	TGTGCCAGCAGCCCATTGGGGCTAGCGGGAGCGGGCGGGGCCAACGTCCTGACTTTC	CASSPLGLAGAGGANVLTF